A single T cell receptor (beta chain) is shown here with its context. The antigen is unknown. As to treatment: roughly ten-day PBMC culture with coronavirus spike peptide pools or control peptides (ViraFEST assay). ViraFEST enlarged antigen-specific T cell populations with peptide pools and afterwards sequenced TCRs. The Oncomine TCR Beta short-read assay sequenced DNA from cultured CD4+ T cells. Genomic DNA was drawn out of CD4+ T cells grown in culture. TCRdb reprocessed the PCR reads with MiXCR, giving one entry per CDR3 protein. Of around 15,000 distinct CDR3 sequences listed, roughly 50% are singletons. The CDR3 spans 18 residues. Germline-derived CDR1 and CDR2 are LNHDA and SQIVND (reference sequence). The V segment lost 6 bases and the J segment 2 bases; nucleotides outside the gene matches: 13. The source of the sample is a study of vaccination and CD4 T cells after COVID-19.

The sequencing input was CD4+ T cells from blood, cultured in vitro. The V call is TRBV19, the J call TRBJ2-2; 9 bases align to TRBD2. The TCR comes from a human donor who had recovered from COVID-19. The CDR3 sequence: CASSTTGTSLLNTGELFF. CDR3 DNA: TGTGCCAGTAGCACTACCGGGACTAGCTTACTAAACACCGGGGAGCTGTTTTTT.